The 5 T cell receptor beta chains listed next were all sequenced from one sample in a study of vaccination and CD4 T cells after COVID-19. Treatment in this sample: approximately nine-day PBMC culture with coronavirus spike peptide pools or control peptides (ViraFEST assay). No antigens are known for them. The Oncomine TCR Beta short-read assay sequenced DNA from cultured CD4+ T cells. One entry per CDR3 protein, called by TCRdb with MiXCR from the PCR reads. The sample contains around 12,000 distinct CDR3 sequences, 70% to 75% of which appear only once. The specimen comprised CD4+ T cells from blood, cultured in vitro, sampled after SARS-CoV-2 vaccination. The receptors derive from a human donor who received a COVID-19 vaccine.

The V gene is TRBV7-9, the J gene TRBJ2-7; D is uncertain. The germline V gene encodes CDR1 SEHNR and CDR2 FQNEAQ (reference sequence). Deletions cut 3 bases from V and 1 base from J, with 4 bases between. This CDR3 contains 12 residues. The CDR3 region has the DNA TGTGCCAGCAGCTTTGGTTCCTACGAGCAGTACTTC. This sequence encodes CASSFGSYEQYF.

The V gene is TRBV7-2, the J gene TRBJ2-5, with no clear D. Between the trimmed V and J ends, which lost 1 base and 5 bases, there was a span of 5 bases. CDR1 and CDR2 from the germline V gene are SGHTA and FQGNSA. There are 12 residues in the CDR3. The CDR3 loop is CASSLVGETQYF. CDR3 coding DNA: TGTGCCAGCAGCTTAGTCGGGGAGACCCAGTACTTC. The entire variable domain, with the rest obtained from reference TRBV7-2 and TRBJ2-5, is as follows: GAGVSQSPSNKVTEKGKDVELRCDPISGHTALYWYRQSLGQGLEFLIYFQGNSAPDKSGLPSDRFSAERTGGSVSTLTIQRTQQEDSAVYLCASSLVGETQYFGPGTRLLVL.

The chain recombines TRBV6-1 with TRBJ1-5, with TRBD1 matching over 8 bases. With 6 bases clipped from V and 0 bases from J, the junction kept 4 bases outside the gene matches. The CDR3 contains 15 residues. The germline V gene encodes CDR1 MNHNS and CDR2 SASEGT. The CDR3 region has the DNA TGTGCCAGCAGGCAGGGGGCTTATAGCAATCAGCCCCAGCATTTT. It encodes CASRQGAYSNQPQHF.

This clonotype is labeled as medium-sized (0.01 to 0.1%). The chain recombines TRBV20-1 with TRBJ1-5; tentative D call: TRBD1 (5 bases). Trimming cost V 3 bases and J 5 bases, with 14 bases left between them. From germline, CDR1 is DFQATT and CDR2 SNEGSKA (reference sequence). The CDR3 sequence is 14 residues long. Here the CDR3 reads CSASLGVGDQPQHF. CDR3 DNA sequence: TGCAGTGCTAGTCTAGGGGTAGGGGATCAGCCCCAGCATTTT.

There are a few counts of this clonotype. The V call is TRBV6-5, the J call TRBJ2-7; D not certain. CDR1 MNHEY and CDR2 SVGAGI come from the germline V gene. V shed 4 bases and J shed 4 bases, with 11 bases lying between them. The CDR3 is made up of 13 amino acids. This chain's CDR3 is CASSLSQRYEQYF. The CDR3 DNA reads as TGTGCCAGCAGTTTGAGCCAAAGGTACGAGCAGTACTTC.